The TCR beta chain under discussion was sequenced for a study of beta chain features in type 1 diabetes. Heparinised blood was drawn once per donor, averaging around 120 mL. Regarding the study as a whole: Within patients, naive, central memory and Treg TCRB repertoires seemed more similar than within healthy donors.

Trimming removed 5 bases from V and 4 bases from J; junction bases left unmatched: 7. CDR1 and CDR2 from the germline V gene are SGHVS and FNYEAQ. The CDR3 covers 14 residues. All of the isolated RNA was reverse transcribed, so expressed TCRB transcripts were sequenced. For naive, central memory and regulatory T cell samples, reads averaged approximately 3.6 million. The assay was immunoSEQ multiplex PCR, and TCRdb's table has in-frame clones only and misses some. The data show some 900,000 clones, about a sixth seen once. On this clone itself: Its specificity is not known.

The chain is built from TRBV7-6 and TRBJ2-7, with 8 bases fitting TRBD2. The receptor was derived from a woman aged 18-29 years in good health. Sequences were obtained from naive CD4+ T cells from blood. The CDR3 reads CASSMDSGTYEQYF. DNA of the CDR3: TGTGCCAGCAGCATGGATAGCGGGACGTACGAGCAGTACTTC.